This T cell receptor (beta chain) was documented in a study of T-cell reconstitution after alpha-beta-depleted transplantation in children. Findings and limits, study-wide: TCRbeta diversity was high at day 60 in some patients (a result of surviving recipient T cells and thymic progenitors). Reports say that about two months after transplant, the alpha-beta T cells came out of several hundred graft clones that had expanded. By one year post-transplant, T-cell counts and diversity largely arose from T cells that were newly produced.

This clonotype was seen many times. As yet, its antigen is unknown. It was with unique molecular identifiers that the TCRbeta library was prepared. TCRdb recomputed calls from the PCR reads with MiXCR, one row per CDR3 protein. The sample shows over 450,000 distinct CDR3 sequences, 8% to 11% of them seen only once. The V gene's germline CDR1 is GTSNPN and CDR2 SVGIG (reference sequence). This CDR3 has 13 amino acids. The germline V and J ends were trimmed by 0 bases and 1 base, with 6 bases remaining between them. The TCR comes from a child aged 2 to 10 with inherited bone marrow failure, due to receive a stem cell transplant. Sequencing was performed on PBMCs, taken before TCRalphabeta/CD19-depleted stem cell transplant. The J gene is TRBJ1-1, the V gene TRBV30; D is unclear. CDR3 residues: CAWSVVTNTEAFF. DNA of the CDR3: TGTGCCTGGAGTGTCGTGACGAACACTGAAGCTTTCTTT.